These 9 T cell receptor beta chains were all obtained from the same sample, sequenced in a study of blood T cells in healthy people across ages. Through a sample-barcoded 5' primer and a J-beta primer mix, a second PCR was run for about 6 to 11 cycles. TCRdb re-analysed the 5' RACE reads in MiXCR, keeping a single row per CDR3 protein. The data show hundreds of thousands of distinct CDR3 sequences, with about 52% seen just once and around 32% held by the top ten. Sequenced material: blood. The receptors shown here come from a woman aged 60-75 years in good health.

This clonotype appeared a few times. The chain uses TRBV7-9 and TRBJ2-4; 11 bases match TRBD1. Looked up from germline, CDR1 is SEHNR and CDR2 is FQNEAQ (reference sequence). V lost 0 bases to trimming and J lost 2 bases; unmatched junction nucleotides: 9. The CDR3 has 19 residues. CDR3 sequence reads: CASSLAGTGGLVTKNIQYF. DNA for the CDR3: TGTGCCAGCAGCTTAGCAGGGACAGGGGGGCTCGTGACCAAAAACATTCAGTACTTC.

This clonotype occurred a few times. This chain connects TRBV12-3 or TRBV12-4 to TRBJ2-3, with 8 bases that match TRBD1. The V and J ends lost 0 bases and 8 bases, in that order; junction bases with no gene match: 13. CDR3 size: 17 residues. CDR3 region: CASSLARQGPRGGTQYF. CDR3 bases: TGTGCCAGCAGTTTAGCCCGACAGGGGCCGCGTGGTGGTACGCAGTATTTT.

The chain is built from TRBV9 and TRBJ1-2, with D perhaps TRBD1 (6 bases). This CDR3 is built from 13 residues. Trimming removed 3 bases at V and 8 bases at J, with 14 bases between. The germline V gene has CDR1 SGDLS and CDR2 YYNGEE. CDR3 sequence reads: CASSATGFTGYTF. DNA of the CDR3: TGTGCCAGCAGCGCGACAGGCTTTACGGGCTACACCTTC.

The rearrangement links TRBV24-1 to TRBJ2-6; D is unresolved. V lost 3 bases to trimming and J lost 0 bases, with 5 bases between them. The CDR3 is 15 amino acids. From germline, CDR1 is KGHDR and CDR2 SFDVKD. This chain's CDR3 is CATSDPTSGANVLTF. The CDR3 nucleotides are TGTGCCACCAGTGATCCAACCTCTGGGGCCAACGTCCTGACTTTC.

The sample holds a few counts of this clonotype. The chain combines TRBV2 with TRBJ2-5, with 12 bases identical to TRBD1. The length of the CDR3 is 15 residues. Losses at the gene ends were 3 bases for V and 11 bases for J; bases not matched to a gene: 10. From germline, CDR1 is SNHLY and CDR2 FYNNEI. The CDR3 loop reads CASSEGGDRGQEQYF. The CDR3 coding sequence is TGTGCCAGCAGTGAGGGTGGGGACAGGGGGCAGGAGCAGTACTTC. Using reference TRBV2 and TRBJ2-5 for the parts outside the CDR3, the full variable domain is EPEVTQTPSHQVTQMGQEVILRCVPISNHLYFYWYRQILGQKVEFLVSFYNNEISEKSEIFDDQFSVERPDGSNFTLKIRSTKLEDSAMYFCASSEGGDRGQEQYFGPGTRLLVL.

The V and J genes are TRBV20-1 and TRBJ2-7; 11 bases fit TRBD2. This CDR3 has 19 amino acids. After removal of 5 bases from V and 7 bases from J, the junction contained 25 bases not matched to a gene. CDR1 DFQATT and CDR2 SNEGSKA come from the germline V gene (reference sequence). The CDR3, as DNA: TGCAGTGCTGGGGCTCCGGGACAACTAGCGGGAGCGTCCTACAATGAGCAGTACTTC. Translation gives CSAGAPGQLAGASYNEQYF.

The gene calls are TRBV9 and TRBJ2-2; no firm D call. The V gene's germline CDR1 is SGDLS and CDR2 YYNGEE. V shed 3 bases and J shed 5 bases, with 8 bases lying between them. The length of the CDR3 is 13 residues. As DNA, the CDR3 is TGTGCCAGCAGCGAAGGAAGGACCGGGGAGCTGTTTTTT. Translated: CASSEGRTGELFF.

The chain couples TRBV5-1 to TRBJ2-4; 9 bases agree with TRBD1. The DNA end is more similar to TRBJ2-7, so the J call may be wrong. The CDR3 loop spans 16 amino acids. The germline V gene encodes CDR1 SGHRS and CDR2 YFSETQ. The CDR3 protein is CASKHKSGTGLDEQYF. As DNA, the CDR3 is TGCGCCAGCAAGCATAAGTCCGGGACAGGGCTCGACGAGCAGTACTTC.

The CDR3 sequence: CASSYGGAIGEQFF. The CDR3 DNA is TGTGCCAGCAGTTACGGGGGCGCGATAGGTGAGCAGTTCTTC. The chain couples TRBV6-2 or TRBV6-3 to TRBJ2-1, with D tentatively TRBD1 (6 bases). This CDR3 spans 14 amino acids. Germline V gene sequence: CDR1 MNHEY, CDR2 SVGEGT. Trimming removed 2 bases from V and 9 bases from J, with 14 bases in between.